This T cell receptor (beta chain) was found in a study of T cells in Graves' hyperthyroidism and ophthalmopathy. The source material, RNA transcripts, was used to amplify TCR beta CDR3 regions. The HTBI set primed first-round TCR CDR3 RT-PCR. A single record per CDR3 protein comes from TCRdb applying MiXCR to the multiplex PCR reads. The profile covers 600,000 to 700,000 distinct CDR3 sequences, with over 40% appearing a single time and under 8% taken by the ten largest. This clonotype has at least ten counts. The receptor comes from an adult man with Graves' disease, either hyperthyroidism or ophthalmopathy (not recorded which). The sequenced sample consisted of peripheral blood or thyroid tissue (not recorded which).

DNA of the CDR3: TGTGCCAGCAGATCAGACGGGACCTATGGCTACACCTTC. It translates to CASRSDGTYGYTF. The chain recombines TRBV12-3 or TRBV12-4 with TRBJ1-2; TRBD1 is a possible D gene (5 bases). This CDR3 has 13 residues. Trimming pared 6 bases from V and 4 bases from J, leaving 12 bases between.